This T cell receptor (beta chain) appears in the sequencing data of a study of neoadjuvant anti-PD-1 for oral cavity cancer. Study-level information: Nivolumab at 3 mg/kg was mostly given biweekly, three to four doses, pre-surgery. Patients without progression got a fourth dose around day 43. Study-level points and caveats: Post-nivolumab, blood T cell clonality was significantly elevated in non-responders.

This clone was seen only a few times. Its antigen remains unidentified. Germline V gives CDR1 SGDLS, CDR2 YYNGEE. The CDR3 contains 14 residues. V lost 2 bases to trimming and J lost 4 bases, with 12 bases between them. As for time point: after neoadjuvant nivolumab, at surgical resection. Stage II-IVA oral cavity squamous cell carcinoma was new and untreated by systemic or radiation therapy. Here immunoSEQ multiplex PCR was the method, and the copy in TCRdb shows in-frame clones only, minus some. Among some 15,000 clones listed, 75% to 85% were seen once. This chain uses TRBV9 with TRBJ2-5; tentatively, D is TRBD1 (5 bases). This TCR was sampled from a person between 40 and 79 years old with oral cavity squamous cell carcinoma. The sample here was PBMCs, taken after nivolumab (anti-PD-1) treatment. CDR3 in amino acids: CASSVGPLGETQYF. The CDR3 nucleotides read TGTGCCAGCAGCGTGGGGCCCCTGGGAGAGACCCAGTACTTC.